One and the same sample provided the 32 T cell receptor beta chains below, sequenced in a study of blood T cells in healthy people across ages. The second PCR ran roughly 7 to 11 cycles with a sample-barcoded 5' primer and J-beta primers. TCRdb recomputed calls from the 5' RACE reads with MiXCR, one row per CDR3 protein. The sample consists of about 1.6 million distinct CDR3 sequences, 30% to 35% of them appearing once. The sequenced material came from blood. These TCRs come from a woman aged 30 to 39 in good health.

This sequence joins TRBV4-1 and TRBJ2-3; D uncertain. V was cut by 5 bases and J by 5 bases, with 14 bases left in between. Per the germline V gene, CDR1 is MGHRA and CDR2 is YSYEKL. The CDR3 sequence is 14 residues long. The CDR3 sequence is CASSEGGSVDTQYF. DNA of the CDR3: TGCGCCAGCAGCGAAGGTGGATCAGTAGATACGCAGTATTTT.

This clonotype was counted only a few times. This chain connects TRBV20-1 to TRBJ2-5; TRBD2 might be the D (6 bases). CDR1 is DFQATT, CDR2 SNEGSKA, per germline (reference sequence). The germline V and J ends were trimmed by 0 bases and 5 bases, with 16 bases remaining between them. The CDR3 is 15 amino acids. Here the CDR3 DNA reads TGCAGTGCTAGAGAGGCGGGGTCTAGGAGGGAGACCCAGTACTTC. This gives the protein CSAREAGSRRETQYF.

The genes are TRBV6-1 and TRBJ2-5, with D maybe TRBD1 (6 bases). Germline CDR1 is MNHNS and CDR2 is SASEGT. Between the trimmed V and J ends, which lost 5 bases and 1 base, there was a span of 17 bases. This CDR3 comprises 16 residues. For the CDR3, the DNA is TGTGCCAGCAGTAAGTCACCGACCAGGGGCCAAGAGACCCAGTACTTC. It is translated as CASSKSPTRGQETQYF.

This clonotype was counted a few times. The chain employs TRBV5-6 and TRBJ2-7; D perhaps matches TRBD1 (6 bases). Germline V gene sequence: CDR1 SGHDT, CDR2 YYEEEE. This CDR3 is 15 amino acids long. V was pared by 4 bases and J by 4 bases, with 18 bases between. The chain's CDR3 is CASSATRGMKYEQYF. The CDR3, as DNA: TGTGCCAGCAGCGCAACCAGGGGTATGAAGTACGAGCAGTACTTC.

CDR3 residues: CASSRLTSGNTIYF. CDR3 nucleotides: TGTGCCAGCAGTAGACTTACCTCTGGAAACACCATATATTTT. The chain uses TRBV7-9 and TRBJ1-3; D gene uncertain. V lost 6 bases and J lost 0, with 9 bases in between. This CDR3 spans 14 amino acids. From germline, CDR1 is SEHNR and CDR2 FQNEAQ (reference sequence).

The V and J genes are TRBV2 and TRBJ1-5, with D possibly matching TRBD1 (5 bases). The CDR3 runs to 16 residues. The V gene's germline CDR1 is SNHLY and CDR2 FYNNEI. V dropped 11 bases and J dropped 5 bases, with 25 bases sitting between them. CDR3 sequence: CAGGGGLTDLDQPQHF. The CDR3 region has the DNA TGTGCCGGTGGGGGAGGTTTGACGGACCTCGATCAGCCCCAGCATTTT.

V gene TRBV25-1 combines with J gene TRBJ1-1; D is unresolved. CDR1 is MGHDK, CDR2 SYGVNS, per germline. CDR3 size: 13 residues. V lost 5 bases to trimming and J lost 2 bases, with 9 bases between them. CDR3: CASSNQLNTEAFF. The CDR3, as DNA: TGTGCCAGCAGTAACCAATTAAACACTGAAGCTTTCTTT. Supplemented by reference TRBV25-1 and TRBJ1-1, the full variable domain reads EADIYQTPRYLVIGTGKKITLECSQTMGHDKMYWYQQDPGMELHLIHYSYGVNSTEKGDLSSESTVSRIRTEHFPLTLESARPSHTSQYLCASSNQLNTEAFFGQGTRLTVV.

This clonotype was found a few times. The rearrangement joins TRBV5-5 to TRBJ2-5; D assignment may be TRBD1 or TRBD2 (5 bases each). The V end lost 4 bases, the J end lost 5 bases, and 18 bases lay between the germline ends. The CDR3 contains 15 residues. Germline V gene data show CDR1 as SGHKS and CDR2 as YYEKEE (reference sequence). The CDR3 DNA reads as TGTGCCAGCAGCCCCCGTGGGGCGGGCGTCGAGACCCAGTACTTC. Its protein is CASSPRGAGVETQYF.

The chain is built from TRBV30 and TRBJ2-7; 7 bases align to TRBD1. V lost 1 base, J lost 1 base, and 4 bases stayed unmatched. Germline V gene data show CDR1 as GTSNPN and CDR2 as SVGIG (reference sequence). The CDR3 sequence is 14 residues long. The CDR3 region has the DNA TGTGCCTGGAGTGGGACAGGACTGTCCTACGAGCAGTACTTC. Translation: CAWSGTGLSYEQYF.

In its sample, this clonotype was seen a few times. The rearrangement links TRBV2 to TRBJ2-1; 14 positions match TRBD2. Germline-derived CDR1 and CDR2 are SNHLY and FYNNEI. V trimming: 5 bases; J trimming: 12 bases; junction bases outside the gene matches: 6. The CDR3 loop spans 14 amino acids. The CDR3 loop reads CASSPGTSGGTQFF. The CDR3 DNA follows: TGTGCCAGCAGTCCCGGGACTAGCGGGGGTACGCAGTTCTTC.

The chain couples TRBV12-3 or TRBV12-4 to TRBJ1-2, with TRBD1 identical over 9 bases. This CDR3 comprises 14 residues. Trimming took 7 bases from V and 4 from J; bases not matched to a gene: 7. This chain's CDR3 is CASTYTGGSYGYTF. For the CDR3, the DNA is TGTGCCAGCACCTACACAGGGGGCAGCTATGGCTACACCTTC.

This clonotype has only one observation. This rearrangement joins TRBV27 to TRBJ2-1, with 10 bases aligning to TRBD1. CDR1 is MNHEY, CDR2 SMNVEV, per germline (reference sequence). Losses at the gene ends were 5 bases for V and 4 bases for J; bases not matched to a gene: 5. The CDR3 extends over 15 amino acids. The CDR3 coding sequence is TGTGCCAGCAGTGTCGGGACAGGGGAATACAATGAGCAGTTCTTC. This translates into CASSVGTGEYNEQFF.

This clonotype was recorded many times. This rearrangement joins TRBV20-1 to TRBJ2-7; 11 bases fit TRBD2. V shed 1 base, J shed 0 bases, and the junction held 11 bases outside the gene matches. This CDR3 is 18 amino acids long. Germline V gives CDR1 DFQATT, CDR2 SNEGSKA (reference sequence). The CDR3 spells CSARGVAGGPSFSYEQYF. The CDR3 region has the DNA TGCAGTGCTAGAGGGGTAGCGGGGGGGCCATCTTTCTCCTACGAGCAGTACTTC.

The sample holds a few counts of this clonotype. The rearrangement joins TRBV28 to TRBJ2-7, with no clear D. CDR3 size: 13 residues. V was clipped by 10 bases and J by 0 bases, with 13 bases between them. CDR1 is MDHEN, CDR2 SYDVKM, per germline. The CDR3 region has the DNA TGTGCCACCGTAGGGCTGTCCTCCTACGAGCAGTACTTC. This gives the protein CATVGLSSYEQYF.

The CDR3 loop is CASSSGKTYEQYF. The CDR3 DNA follows: TGTGCCAGCAGTTCCGGAAAGACCTACGAGCAGTACTTC. The chain uses TRBV6-5 and TRBJ2-7; no definite D call. CDR1 and CDR2 from the germline V gene are MNHEY and SVGAGI. This CDR3 spans 13 amino acids. V gave up 4 bases and J gave up 2 bases, with 9 bases separating them.

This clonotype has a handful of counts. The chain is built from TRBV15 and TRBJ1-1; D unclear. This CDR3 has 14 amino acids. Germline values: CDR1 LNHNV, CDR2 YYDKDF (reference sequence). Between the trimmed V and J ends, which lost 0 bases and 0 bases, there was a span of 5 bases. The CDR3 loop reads CATSRDAMNTEAFF. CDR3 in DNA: TGTGCCACCAGCAGAGATGCGATGAACACTGAAGCTTTCTTT.

The CDR3 here is CATGWSGGETQYF. In DNA form, the CDR3 reads TGTGCCACGGGCTGGTCGGGTGGAGAGACCCAGTACTTC. The chain recombines TRBV27 with TRBJ2-5, with unresolved D. Trimming took 10 bases from V and 4 from J, leaving 16 bases between them. Germline values: CDR1 MNHEY, CDR2 SMNVEV (reference sequence). The CDR3 covers 13 residues.

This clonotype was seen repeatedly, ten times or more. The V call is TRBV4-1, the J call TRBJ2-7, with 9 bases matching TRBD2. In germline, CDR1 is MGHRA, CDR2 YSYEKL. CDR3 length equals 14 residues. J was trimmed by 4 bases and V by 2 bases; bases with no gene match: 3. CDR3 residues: CASSQRGGAYEQYF. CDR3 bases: TGCGCCAGCAGCCAACGCGGGGGGGCGTACGAGCAGTACTTC.

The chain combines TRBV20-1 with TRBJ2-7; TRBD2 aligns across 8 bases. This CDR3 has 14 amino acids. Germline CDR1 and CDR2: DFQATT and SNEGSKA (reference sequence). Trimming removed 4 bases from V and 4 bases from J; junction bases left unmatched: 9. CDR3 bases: TGCAGTGCTAATAAGCGGGAGTGGAGTTACGAGCAGTACTTC. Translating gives CSANKREWSYEQYF.

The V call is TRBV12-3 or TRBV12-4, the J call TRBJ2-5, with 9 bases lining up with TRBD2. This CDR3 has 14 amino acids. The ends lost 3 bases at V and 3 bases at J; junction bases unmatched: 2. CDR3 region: CASSFLAGEETQYF. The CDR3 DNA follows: TGTGCCAGCAGTTTTTTAGCGGGGGAAGAGACCCAGTACTTC.

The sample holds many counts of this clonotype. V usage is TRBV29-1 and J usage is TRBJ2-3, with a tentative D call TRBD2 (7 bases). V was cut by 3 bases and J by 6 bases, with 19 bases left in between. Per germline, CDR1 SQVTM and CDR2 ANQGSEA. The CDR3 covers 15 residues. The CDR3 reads CSVETGRGVRDTQYF. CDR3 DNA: TGCAGCGTTGAGACGGGGAGGGGGGTTCGCGATACGCAGTATTTT.

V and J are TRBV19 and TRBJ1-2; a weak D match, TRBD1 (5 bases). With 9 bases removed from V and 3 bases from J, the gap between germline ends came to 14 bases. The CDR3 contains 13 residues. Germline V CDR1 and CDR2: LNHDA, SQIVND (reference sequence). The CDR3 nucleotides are TGTGCCAGCCGAGGGGCAGGGCACTATGGCTACACCTTC. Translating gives CASRGAGHYGYTF.

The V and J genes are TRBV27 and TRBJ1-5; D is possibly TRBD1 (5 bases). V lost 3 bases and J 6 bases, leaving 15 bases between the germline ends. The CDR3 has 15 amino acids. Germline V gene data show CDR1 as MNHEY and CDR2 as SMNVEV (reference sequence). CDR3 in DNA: TGTGCCAGCAGTTTGGGTTCGGGGGTAGGTCAGCCCCAGCATTTT. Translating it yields CASSLGSGVGQPQHF.

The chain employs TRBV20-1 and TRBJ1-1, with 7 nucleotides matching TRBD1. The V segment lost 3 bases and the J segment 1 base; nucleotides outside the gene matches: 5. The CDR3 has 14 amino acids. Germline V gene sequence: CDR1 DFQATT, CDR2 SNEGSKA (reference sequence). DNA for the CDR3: TGCAGTGCTAGGCAACAGGGGCAGAACACTGAAGCTTTCTTT. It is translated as CSARQQGQNTEAFF.

In nucleotides, the CDR3 is TGCAGTGCGAGCGGGGGGTCGAGCACAGATACGCAGTATTTT. Its translation: CSASGGSSTDTQYF. The chain carries TRBV20-1 and TRBJ2-3; TRBD2 aligns across 9 bases. The CDR3 extends over 14 amino acids. Germline loops: CDR1 DFQATT, CDR2 SNEGSKA (reference sequence). V lost 6 bases and J lost 0; bases outside the gene matches: 4.

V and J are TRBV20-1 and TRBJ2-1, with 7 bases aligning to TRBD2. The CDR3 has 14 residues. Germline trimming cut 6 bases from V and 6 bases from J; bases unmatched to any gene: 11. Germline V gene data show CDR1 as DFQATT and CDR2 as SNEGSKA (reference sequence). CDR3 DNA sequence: TGCAGTGCCAGCGGGTTGGGGGGGGTCAATGAGCAGTTCTTC. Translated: CSASGLGGVNEQFF.

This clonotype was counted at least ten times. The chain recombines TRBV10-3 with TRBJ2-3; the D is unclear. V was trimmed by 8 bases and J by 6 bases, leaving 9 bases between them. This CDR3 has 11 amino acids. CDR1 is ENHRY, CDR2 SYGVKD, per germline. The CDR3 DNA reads TGTGCCATCGGGGAAGGGGATACGCAGTATTTT. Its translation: CAIGEGDTQYF.

DNA for the CDR3: TGTGCCAGCAGCGTAGAGGGAGGGTCCGGCGGACCTGAGCAGTTCTTC. Residues: CASSVEGGSGGPEQFF. The chain links TRBV9 to TRBJ2-1, with TRBD2 identical over 7 bases. The V gene's germline CDR1 is SGDLS and CDR2 YYNGEE. There are 16 residues in the CDR3. The V and J ends lost 0 bases and 9 bases, in that order; junction bases with no gene match: 12.

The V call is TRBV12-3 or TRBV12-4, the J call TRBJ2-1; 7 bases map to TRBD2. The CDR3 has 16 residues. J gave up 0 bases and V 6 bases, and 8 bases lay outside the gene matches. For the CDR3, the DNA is TGTGCCAGCAGCCGAGAGCGGACTAGCTCCTACAATGAGCAGTTCTTC. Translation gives CASSRERTSSYNEQFF.

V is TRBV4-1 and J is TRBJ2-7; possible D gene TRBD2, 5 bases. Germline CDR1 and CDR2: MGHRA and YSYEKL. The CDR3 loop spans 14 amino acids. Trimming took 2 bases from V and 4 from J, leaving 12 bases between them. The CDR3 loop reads CASSQNKGVYEQYF. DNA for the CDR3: TGCGCCAGCAGCCAAAACAAGGGAGTTTACGAGCAGTACTTC.

In DNA, the CDR3 is TGTGCCAGCAGTGGGGGGCTAGCGGGTGTCTCCTACAATGAGCAGTTCTTC. Translated: CASSGGLAGVSYNEQFF. The chain has TRBV2 and TRBJ2-1; 8 bases are a match to TRBD2. V shed 4 bases and J 0 bases; nucleotides not matched to a gene: 8. The germline V gene encodes CDR1 SNHLY and CDR2 FYNNEI. CDR3 length: 17 amino acids.

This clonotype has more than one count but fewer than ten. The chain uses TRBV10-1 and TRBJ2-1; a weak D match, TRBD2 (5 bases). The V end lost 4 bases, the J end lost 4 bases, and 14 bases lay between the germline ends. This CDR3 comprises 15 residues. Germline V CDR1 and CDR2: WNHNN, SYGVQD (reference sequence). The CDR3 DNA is TGCGCCAGCAGTGCACGGGGAAAGGGATACAATGAGCAGTTCTTC. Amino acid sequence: CASSARGKGYNEQFF.